This T cell receptor beta chain comes out of a study of T cell responses to AZD1222 COVID-19 vaccine. This clone was counted a few times. The target antigen is unknown. Trimming removed 3 bases from V and 7 bases from J, with 9 bases in between. The CDR3 totals 13 residues. Germline CDR1 and CDR2: SEHNR and FQNEAQ (reference sequence). Study observations and caveats: Repertoires in all cases were sampled only once the peak T cell response had passed. Within unmutated variant regions lay the reported targets of nearly half of spike-specific TCRs. White British people made up most donors, females outnumbered males, and clonal diversity was possibly underestimated.

Pooled together were second doses at about 4 or about 12 weeks. Here immunoSEQ multiplex PCR was the method, and the copy in TCRdb shows in-frame clones only, minus some. This table has roughly 69,000 clones, 75% to 85% appearing once. This chain connects TRBV7-9 to TRBJ2-2, with D uncertain. The material was peripheral blood, obtained 28 days after the second AZD1222 dose. This TCR derives from an adult who received the AZD1222 COVID-19 vaccine. CDR3 in amino acids: CASSFPGGGELFF. The CDR3 DNA sequence: TGTGCCAGCAGCTTTCCCGGCGGCGGGGAGCTGTTTTTT.